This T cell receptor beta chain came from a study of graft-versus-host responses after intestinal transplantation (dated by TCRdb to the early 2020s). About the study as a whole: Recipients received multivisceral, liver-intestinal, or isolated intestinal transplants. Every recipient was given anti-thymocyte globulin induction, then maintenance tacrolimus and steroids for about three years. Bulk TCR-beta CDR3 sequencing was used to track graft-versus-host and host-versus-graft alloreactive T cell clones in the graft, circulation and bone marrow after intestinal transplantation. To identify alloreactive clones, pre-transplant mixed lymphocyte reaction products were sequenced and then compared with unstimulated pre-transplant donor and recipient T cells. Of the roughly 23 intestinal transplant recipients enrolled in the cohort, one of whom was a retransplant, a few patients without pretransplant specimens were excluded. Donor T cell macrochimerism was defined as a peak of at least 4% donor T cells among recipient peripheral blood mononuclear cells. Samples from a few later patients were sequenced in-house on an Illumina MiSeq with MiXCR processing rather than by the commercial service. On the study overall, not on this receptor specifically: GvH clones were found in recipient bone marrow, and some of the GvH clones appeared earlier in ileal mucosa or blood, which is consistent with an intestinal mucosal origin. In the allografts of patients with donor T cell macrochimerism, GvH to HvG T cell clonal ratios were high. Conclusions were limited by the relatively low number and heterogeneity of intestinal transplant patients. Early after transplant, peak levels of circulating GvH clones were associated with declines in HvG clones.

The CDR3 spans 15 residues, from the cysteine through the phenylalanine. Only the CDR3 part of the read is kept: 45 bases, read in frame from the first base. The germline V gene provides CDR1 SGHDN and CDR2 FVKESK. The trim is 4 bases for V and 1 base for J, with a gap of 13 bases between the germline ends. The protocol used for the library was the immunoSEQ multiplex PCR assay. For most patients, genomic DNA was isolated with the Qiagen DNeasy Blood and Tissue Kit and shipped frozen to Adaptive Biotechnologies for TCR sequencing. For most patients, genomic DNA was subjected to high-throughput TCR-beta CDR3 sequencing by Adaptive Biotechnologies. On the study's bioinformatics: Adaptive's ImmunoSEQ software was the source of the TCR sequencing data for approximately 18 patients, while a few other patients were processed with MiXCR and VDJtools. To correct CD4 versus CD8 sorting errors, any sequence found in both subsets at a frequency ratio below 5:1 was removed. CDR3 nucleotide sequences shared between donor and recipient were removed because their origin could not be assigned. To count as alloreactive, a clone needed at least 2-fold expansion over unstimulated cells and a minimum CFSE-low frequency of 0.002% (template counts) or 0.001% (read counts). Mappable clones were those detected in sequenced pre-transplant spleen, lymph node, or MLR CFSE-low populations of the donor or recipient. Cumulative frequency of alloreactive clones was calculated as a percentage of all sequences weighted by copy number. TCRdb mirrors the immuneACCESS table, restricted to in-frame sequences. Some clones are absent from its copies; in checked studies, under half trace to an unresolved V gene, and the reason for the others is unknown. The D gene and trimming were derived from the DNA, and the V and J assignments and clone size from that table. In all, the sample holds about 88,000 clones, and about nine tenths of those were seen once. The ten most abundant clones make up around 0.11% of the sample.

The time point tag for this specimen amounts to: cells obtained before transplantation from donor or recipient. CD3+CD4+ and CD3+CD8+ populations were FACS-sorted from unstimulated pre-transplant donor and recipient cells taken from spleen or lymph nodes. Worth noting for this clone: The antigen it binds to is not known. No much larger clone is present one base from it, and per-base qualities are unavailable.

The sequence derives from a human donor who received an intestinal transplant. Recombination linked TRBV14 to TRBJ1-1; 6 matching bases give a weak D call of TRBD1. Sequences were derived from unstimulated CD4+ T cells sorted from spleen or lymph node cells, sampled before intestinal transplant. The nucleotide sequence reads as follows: TGTGCCAGCAGCCCGCAACCGGGACAGAACACTGAAGCTTTCTTT. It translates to CASSPQPGQNTEAFF. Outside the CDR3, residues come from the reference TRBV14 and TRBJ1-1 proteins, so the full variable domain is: EAGVTQFPSHSVIEKGQTVTLRCDPISGHDNLYWYRRVMGKEIKFLLHFVKESKQDESGMPNNRFLAERTGGTYSTLKVQPAELEDSGVYFCASSPQPGQNTEAFFGQGTRLTVV.